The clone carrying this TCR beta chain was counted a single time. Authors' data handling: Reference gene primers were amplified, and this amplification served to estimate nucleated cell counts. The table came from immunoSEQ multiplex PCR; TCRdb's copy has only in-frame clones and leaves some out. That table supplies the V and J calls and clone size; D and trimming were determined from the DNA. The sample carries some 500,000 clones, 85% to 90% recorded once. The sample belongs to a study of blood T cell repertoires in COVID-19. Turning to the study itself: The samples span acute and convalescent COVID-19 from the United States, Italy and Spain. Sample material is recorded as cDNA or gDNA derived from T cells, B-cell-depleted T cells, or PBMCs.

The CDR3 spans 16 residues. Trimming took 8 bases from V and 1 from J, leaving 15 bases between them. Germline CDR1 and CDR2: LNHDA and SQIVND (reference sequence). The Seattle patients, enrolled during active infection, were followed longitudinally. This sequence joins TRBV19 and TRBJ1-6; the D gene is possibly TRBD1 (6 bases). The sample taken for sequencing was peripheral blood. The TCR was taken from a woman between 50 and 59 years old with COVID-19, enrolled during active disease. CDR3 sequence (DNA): TGTGCCAGTGCAGCGGGGGCCAGGTCCTATAATTCACCCCTCCACTTT. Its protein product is CASAAGARSYNSPLHF. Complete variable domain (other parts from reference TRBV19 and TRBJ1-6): DGGITQSPKYLFRKEGQNVTLSCEQNLNHDAMYWYRQDPGQGLRLIYYSQIVNDFQKGDIAEGYSVSREKKESFPLTVTSAQKNPTAFYLCASAAGARSYNSPLHFGNGTRLTVT.